The entry that follows covers one TCR beta chain sequence. What it binds is not known. CDR3 length: 15 residues. Germline-derived CDR1 and CDR2 are DFQATT and SNEGSKA (reference sequence). The ends lost 0 bases at V and 4 bases at J; junction bases unmatched: 7. Constant-segment-primed 5'RACE gave TCR alpha and TCR beta cDNA libraries with sample barcodes and UMIs. TCRdb fed the 5' RACE reads into MiXCR, producing one record per CDR3 protein. This table holds 15,000 or so distinct CDR3 sequences, about a fifth found once. The sample is drawn from a study of T-cell memory formation after mild COVID-19. Study-level findings and limits: Whereas later expanders leaned CD4+, clones contracting day 15 to 85 showed a balanced CD4/CD8 makeup. Detection of some responders pre-infection suggested pre-existing cross-reactive memory T cells participated.

This chain connects TRBV20-1 to TRBJ2-7; 9 bases align to TRBD2. The TCR sequence derives from a man younger than 35 who had mild COVID-19 (a few samples of this study predate the infection). Cell type and time point are not known. Sample: PBMCs or a T cell subset sorted from them (not recorded which). CDR3 region: CSARDFLAGNYEQYF. Written as DNA, the CDR3 is TGCAGTGCTAGAGATTTTCTAGCGGGGAATTACGAGCAGTACTTC.